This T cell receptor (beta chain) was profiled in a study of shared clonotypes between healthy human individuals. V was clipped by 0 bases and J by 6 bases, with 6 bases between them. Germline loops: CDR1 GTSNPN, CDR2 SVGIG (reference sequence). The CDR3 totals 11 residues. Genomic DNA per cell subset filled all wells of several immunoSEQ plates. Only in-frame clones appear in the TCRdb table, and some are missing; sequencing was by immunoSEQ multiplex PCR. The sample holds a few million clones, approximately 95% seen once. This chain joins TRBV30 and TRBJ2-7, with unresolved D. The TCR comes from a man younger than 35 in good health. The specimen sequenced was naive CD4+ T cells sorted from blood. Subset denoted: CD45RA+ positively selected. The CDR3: CAWSVEREQYF. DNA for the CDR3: TGTGCCTGGAGTGTAGAGCGCGAGCAGTACTTC.